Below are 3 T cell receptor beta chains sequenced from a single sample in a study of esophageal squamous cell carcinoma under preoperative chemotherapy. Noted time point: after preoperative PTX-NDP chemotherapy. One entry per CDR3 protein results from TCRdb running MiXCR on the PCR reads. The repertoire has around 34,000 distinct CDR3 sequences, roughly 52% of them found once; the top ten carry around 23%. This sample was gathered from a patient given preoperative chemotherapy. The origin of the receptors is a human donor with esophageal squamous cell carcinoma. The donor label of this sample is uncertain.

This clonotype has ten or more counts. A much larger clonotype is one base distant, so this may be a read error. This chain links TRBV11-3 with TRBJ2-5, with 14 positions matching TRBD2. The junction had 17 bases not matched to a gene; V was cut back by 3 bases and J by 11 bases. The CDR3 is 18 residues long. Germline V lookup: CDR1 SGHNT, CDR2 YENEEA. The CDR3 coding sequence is TGTGCCAGCAGCTTCTCCGGGACTAGCGGGGGCCCCGACAATGAGCAGTACTTC. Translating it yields CASSFSGTSGGPDNEQYF.

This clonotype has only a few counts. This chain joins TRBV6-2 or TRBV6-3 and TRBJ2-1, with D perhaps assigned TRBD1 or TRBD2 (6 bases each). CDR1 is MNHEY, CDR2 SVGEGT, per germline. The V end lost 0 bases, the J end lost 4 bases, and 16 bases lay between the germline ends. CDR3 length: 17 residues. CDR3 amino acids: CASSYSTGRGRYNEQFF. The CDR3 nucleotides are TGTGCCAGCAGTTACTCGACGGGACGGGGGCGATACAATGAGCAGTTCTTC.

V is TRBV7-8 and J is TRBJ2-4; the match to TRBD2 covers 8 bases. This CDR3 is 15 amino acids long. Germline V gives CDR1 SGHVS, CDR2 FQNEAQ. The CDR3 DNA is TGTGGCCGCAGCTCAGTGCGGGGGGCCAAAGACACTCAGTACTTC. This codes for CGRSSVRGAKDTQYF.